This entry lists 9 T cell receptor beta chains sequenced from one sample in a study of tumor-infiltrating lymphocytes in primary liver carcinoma. Joint extraction of RNA and DNA used roughly 18-34 mg of bulk tissue that was unsorted. Starting from around 500 ng of total RNA, TCR beta cDNA was produced with a primer in the constant region. Researchers made the TCR beta libraries by running three nested multiplex PCR rounds with slightly modified ARM-PCR. Two initial PCR rounds of about 9 cycles each paired TRBV1-TRBV30 forward primers with a C-beta reverse primer. Via MiXCR, TCRdb re-called the multiplex PCR reads, giving one row per CDR3 protein. There are 50,000 to 70,000 distinct CDR3 sequences in the sample; roughly 70% occur only once, and 55% to 70% lies in the top ten. The sequencing sample was made of liver tumor tissue from sampling region 2. Subset given: tumor region T2, inferior pole. The receptors here all came from a man aged 35-49 years with primary liver carcinoma and hepatitis B virus infection.

Notes on this clonotype: Germline is not matched at one junction end, which may reflect a read error. V usage is TRBV29-1 and J usage is TRBJ2-1; the D gene is possibly TRBD2 (5 bases). The CDR3 extends over 12 amino acids. In germline, CDR1 is SQVTM, CDR2 ANQGSEA. Here the CDR3 reads CSVRRGDNVQFF. CDR3 sequence (DNA): TGCAGCGTTCGTCGGGGAGACAATGTGCAGTTCTTC.

Of note for this clonotype: Relative to the germline gene, one junction end is altered; a read error may explain this. The rearrangement uses TRBV4-1 and TRBJ2-7; the D gene is possibly TRBD1 (5 bases). This CDR3 has 16 residues. Germline CDR1 reads MGHRA; CDR2 reads YSYEKL. In DNA, the CDR3 is TGCGCCAGCAGCCAAGATCGAACAGGTACCACCCTCGAGCAATACTTC. Protein: CASSQDRTGTTLEQYF.

In the case of this clonotype: The junction shows a germline mismatch at one end, possibly a read error. The chain recombines TRBV12-3 or TRBV12-4 with TRBJ2-1; 9 nucleotides align to TRBD1. The CDR3 runs to 14 residues. Here the CDR3 reads CAGSWDREINEQLF. The CDR3 bases are TGTGCCGGCAGTTGGGACAGGGAGATCAATGAGCAGCTCTTC.

Concerning this clonotype: An end of the junction does not agree with germline; a read error may underlie this. The gene calls are TRBV28 and TRBJ1-5; possibly TRBD1 for D (5 bases). The germline V gene encodes CDR1 MDHEN and CDR2 SYDVKM. The CDR3 sequence is 14 residues long. CDR3 amino acids: CASSLTEGTQLQHF. In DNA form, the CDR3 reads TGTGCCAGCAGTTTGACAGAGGGAACGCAGCTCCAGCATTTT. Complete variable domain (other parts from reference TRBV28 and TRBJ1-5): DVKVTQSSRYLVKRTGEKVFLECVQDMDHENMFWYRQDPGLGLRLIYFSYDVKMKEKGDIPEGYSVSREKKERFSLILESASTNQTSMYLCASSLTEGTQLQHFGDGTRLSIL.

A single count supports this clonotype. The missing conserved phenylalanine or tryptophan at the end of this CDR3 makes a read error likely. The J gene is TRBJ2-7, the V gene TRBV14; 7 nucleotides agree with TRBD2. The CDR3 contains 14 residues. The germline gives CDR1 SGHDN, CDR2 FVKESK. The CDR3 reads CAGSQAGFSYEQYI. In nucleotides, the CDR3 is TGTGCCGGCAGCCAAGCGGGGTTCTCCTACGAGCAGTACATC.

This clonotype has ten or more counts. V and J are TRBV5-1 and TRBJ2-1; D is possibly TRBD1 (6 bases). The CDR3 loop spans 12 amino acids. Trimming shortened V by 4 bases and J by 12 bases, and 14 bases separated the two germline ends. Germline assignment: CDR1 SGHRS and CDR2 YFSETQ. The CDR3 DNA reads as TGCGCCAGCAGCCCGGGTGGGGGCGCGCAGTTCTTC. Protein product: CASSPGGGAQFF.

Concerning this clonotype: This may be a read error, as it is one base from a much larger clone. The chain combines TRBV24-1 with TRBJ2-1; tentative D call: TRBD2 (6 bases). The DNA end favors TRBJ2-7, so the J call may be wrong. The V gene's germline CDR1 is KGHDR and CDR2 SFDVKD. The CDR3 is made up of 13 amino acids. CDR3 bases: TGTGCCACCAGTCGGGACTTGAACAATGAGCAGTACTTC. This gives the protein CATSRDLNNEQYF.

As regards this clonotype: A much more abundant neighbour one base away suggests this may be a read error. V and J are TRBV12-3 or TRBV12-4 and TRBJ1-4, with D uncertain. The CDR3 extends over 14 amino acids. The CDR3 DNA is TGTGACAGCAGTTTAAGTGGGGTTGGTGAAAAACTGTTTTTT. It codes for CDSSLSGVGEKLFF.

Many counts were recorded for this clonotype. The chain carries TRBV12-3 or TRBV12-4 and TRBJ2-7; 7 bases align to TRBD1. After removal of 1 base from V and 4 bases from J, the junction contained 19 bases not matched to a gene. This CDR3 has 19 amino acids. This chain's CDR3 is CASSLGRGFAQGIDYEQYF. For the CDR3, the DNA is TGTGCCAGCAGTTTAGGCCGAGGGTTTGCACAGGGGATTGATTACGAGCAGTACTTC.